The TCR beta chain under discussion was sequenced for a study of T cell repertoires in cytomegalovirus infection. The wider study: Researchers turned to recently identified HLA-C-restricted CMV epitopes as well as well-studied HLA-B-restricted ones.

TCRdb recomputed calls from the reads with MiXCR, one row per CDR3 protein. This table holds about 160,000 distinct CDR3 sequences, about 20% found once. Note on this clonotype: Its antigen is as yet unknown.

The V gene's germline CDR1 is MNHEY and CDR2 SVGEGT. Between the trimmed V and J ends, which lost 6 bases and 0 bases, there was a span of 8 bases. This CDR3 contains 13 residues. The chain recombines TRBV6-2 or TRBV6-3 with TRBJ2-5; D unclear. The specimen was CD8+ T cells from cultured PBMCs, collected from culture after CMV antigen stimulation. The TCR originated in a human donor in good health (CMV status not recorded). Some clones in this sample may be carry-over from other donors' samples. The CDR3 DNA sequence: TGTGCCAGCAGCCCCGGACACCAAGAGACCCAGTACTTC. Its protein is CASSPGHQETQYF.